One and the same sample provided the 18 T cell receptor beta chains below, sequenced in a study of T cells after yellow fever vaccination. Each CDR3 protein is one row after TCRdb ran MiXCR on the 5' RACE reads. This table holds hundreds of thousands of distinct CDR3 sequences, 7% to 9% found once. This material consisted of PBMCs, taken approximately 40 days after the first yellow fever vaccination. The receptors derive from a man aged 18 to 30 who received the YFV17D yellow fever vaccine.

There are a few counts of this clonotype. The genes are TRBV5-5 and TRBJ1-2; D ambiguous. V shed 0 bases and J shed 8 bases, with 11 bases lying between them. This CDR3 spans 13 amino acids. Per the germline V gene, CDR1 is SGHKS and CDR2 is YYEKEE (reference sequence). The CDR3: CASSLVLGNGYTF. CDR3 coding DNA: TGTGCCAGCAGCTTGGTCTTAGGAAACGGCTACACCTTC.

This clonotype was counted between two and nine times. V gene TRBV6-2 or TRBV6-3 combines with J gene TRBJ2-7; D is possibly TRBD1 (6 bases). V lost 6 bases, J lost 3 bases, and 24 bases lay in between. This CDR3 is built from 17 residues. Germline CDR1 MNHEY, CDR2 SVGEGT. CDR3 sequence: CASRPSSGTRRFYEQYF. In DNA form, the CDR3 reads TGTGCCAGCAGACCCAGCTCCGGGACACGGAGATTCTACGAGCAGTACTTC.

As concerns this clonotype: A junction end diverges from the germline sequence, so it may reflect a read error. The chain uses TRBV5-1 and TRBJ2-5; the D is unclear. The CDR3 runs 13 residues. Germline loops: CDR1 SGHRS, CDR2 YFSETQ. The CDR3 here is CASRLGRQETQYF. The CDR3 region has the DNA TGCGCCAGCAGGTTGGGCAGACAAGAGACCCAGTACTTC. Using reference TRBV5-1 and TRBJ2-5 for the parts outside the CDR3, the full variable domain is KAGVTQTPRYLIKTRGQQVTLSCSPISGHRSVSWYQQTPGQGLQFLFEYFSETQRNKGNFPGRFSGRQFSNSRSEMNVSTLELGDSALYLCASRLGRQETQYFGPGTRLLVL.

The chain recombines TRBV10-3 with TRBJ2-7; D may match TRBD1 or TRBD2 (5 bases each). V shed 4 bases and J shed 5 bases, with 15 bases lying between them. The germline gives CDR1 ENHRY, CDR2 SYGVKD. The CDR3 spans 14 residues. Written as DNA, the CDR3 is TGTGCCATCAGTGGGGACGGCGGTAGGAACGAGCAGTACTTC. It specifies CAISGDGGRNEQYF.

This clonotype showed up just a few times. For the CDR3, the DNA is TGTGCCAGCAGCCAAGAACAGTCTCCTGGAAACACCATATATTTT. Protein: CASSQEQSPGNTIYF. The V gene is TRBV4-2, the J gene TRBJ1-3; D remains unclear. The CDR3 is made up of 15 amino acids. Trimming removed 0 bases at V and 2 bases at J, with 8 bases between. In germline, CDR1 is LGHNA, CDR2 YNFKEQ.

This clonotype was seen at least ten times. V and J are TRBV15 and TRBJ2-5; 9 bases line up with TRBD1. This CDR3 contains 15 residues. The germline CDR1 and CDR2 sequences are LNHNV and YYDKDF (reference sequence). V lost 0 bases to trimming and J lost 4 bases; unmatched junction nucleotides: 3. The CDR3 is CATSRDRQGGETQYF. For the CDR3, the DNA is TGTGCCACCAGCAGAGACCGACAGGGGGGAGAGACCCAGTACTTC.

This clonotype was seen a few times. The chain uses TRBV15 and TRBJ1-5; 7 bases match TRBD1. Germline V gene sequence: CDR1 LNHNV, CDR2 YYDKDF (reference sequence). The CDR3 is made up of 15 amino acids. V gave up 0 bases and J gave up 2 bases; unmatched junction bases: 1. CDR3 coding DNA: TGTGCCACCAGCAGAGACGACAGGGGCAATCAGCCCCAGCATTTT. Protein: CATSRDDRGNQPQHF. The full variable domain, with the rest looked up from reference TRBV15 and TRBJ1-5, is DAMVIQNPRYQVTQFGKPVTLSCSQTLNHNVMYWYQQKSSQAPKLLFHYYDKDFNNEADTPDNFQSRRPNTSFCFLDIRSPGLGDTAMYLCATSRDDRGNQPQHFGDGTRLSIL.

This clonotype was seen only a few times. The chain couples TRBV19 to TRBJ2-7, with TRBD1 as a possible D gene (6 bases). The CDR3 runs 15 residues. V gave up 2 bases and J gave up 2 bases, with 13 bases separating them. Germline CDR1 is LNHDA and CDR2 is SQIVND (reference sequence). CDR3 sequence (DNA): TGTGCCAGTAGTATAAAGGGACACCGAACCTACGAGCAGTACTTC. It yields the protein CASSIKGHRTYEQYF.

CDR3 residues: CATQQRDQPQHF. The CDR3 coding sequence is TGTGCCACTCAGCAGAGGGATCAGCCCCAGCATTTT. The chain carries TRBV15 and TRBJ1-5; no clear D. The V end lost 9 bases, the J end lost 5 bases, and 11 bases lay between the germline ends. Germline CDR1 is LNHNV and CDR2 is YYDKDF (reference sequence). This CDR3 is 12 amino acids long. The complete variable domain, with remaining parts taken from reference TRBV15 and TRBJ1-5, reads DAMVIQNPRYQVTQFGKPVTLSCSQTLNHNVMYWYQQKSSQAPKLLFHYYDKDFNNEADTPDNFQSRRPNTSFCFLDIRSPGLGDTAMYLCATQQRDQPQHFGDGTRLSIL.

CDR3 in DNA: TGCGCCAGCAGCCAATTTCGCGGAGCCTCAACAGATACGCAGTATTTT. This encodes CASSQFRGASTDTQYF. This sequence joins TRBV4-3 and TRBJ2-3, with D unclear. V gave up 2 bases and J gave up 3 bases, with 15 bases separating them. Germline loops: CDR1 LGHNA, CDR2 YSLEER. The CDR3 runs 16 residues.

The chain recombines TRBV7-3 with TRBJ1-2; D is unresolved. Germline-derived CDR1 and CDR2 are SGHTA and FQGTGA. The germline V and J ends were trimmed by 3 bases and 6 bases, with 11 bases remaining between them. The CDR3 contains 13 residues. The CDR3: CASSLSGDNGYTF. The CDR3, as DNA: TGTGCCAGCAGCTTGAGTGGGGATAATGGCTACACCTTC.

Concerning this clonotype itself: Because the CDR3 is missing its conserved closing phenylalanine or tryptophan, this is likely a read error. The limits of the CDR3 on the DNA are not certain, so only TCRdb's listed CDR3 is given. The rearrangement links TRBV4-3 to TRBJ2-5. The CDR3 sequence runs 9 residues, both termini included. Germline CDR1 and CDR2: LGHNA and YSLEER. The CDR3 spells CASSHPPKT.

This clonotype has just a few counts. This chain links TRBV7-3 with TRBJ2-2; D uncertain. V gave up 5 bases and J gave up 0 bases, with 13 bases separating them. Germline V gene lookup returns CDR1 SGHTA and CDR2 FQGTGA. The CDR3 is 16 residues long. CDR3 residues: CASSPTQVANTGELFF. CDR3 DNA: TGTGCCAGCAGCCCAACCCAAGTGGCGAACACCGGGGAGCTGTTTTTT.

The chain carries TRBV7-2 and TRBJ2-1, with 16 bases aligning to TRBD2. V dropped 4 bases and J dropped 10; count of bases not matched to a gene: 4. Per the germline V gene, CDR1 is SGHTA and CDR2 is FQGNSA. CDR3 size: 15 residues. The CDR3 loop is CASSWGLAGGQEQFF. The CDR3 DNA reads as TGTGCCAGCAGCTGGGGACTAGCGGGGGGGCAGGAGCAGTTCTTC.

CDR3 in amino acids: CASSLSPPASSYEQYF. CDR3 nucleotide sequence: TGCGCCAGCAGCTTGAGCCCCCCAGCGAGCTCCTACGAGCAGTACTTC. The V and J genes are TRBV5-1 and TRBJ2-7; D is unresolved. The CDR3 runs 16 residues. Between the trimmed V and J ends, which lost 1 base and 0 bases, there was a span of 14 bases. The germline CDR1 and CDR2 sequences are SGHRS and YFSETQ. Full variable domain (rest looked up from reference TRBV5-1 and TRBJ2-7): KAGVTQTPRYLIKTRGQQVTLSCSPISGHRSVSWYQQTPGQGLQFLFEYFSETQRNKGNFPGRFSGRQFSNSRSEMNVSTLELGDSALYLCASSLSPPASSYEQYFGPGTRLTVT.

The chain links TRBV27 to TRBJ1-1; D may be TRBD1 (6 bases). Germline V gene data show CDR1 as MNHEY and CDR2 as SMNVEV (reference sequence). The length of the CDR3 is 16 residues. V lost 7 bases and J 4 bases, leaving 22 bases between the germline ends. CDR3 DNA: TGTGCCAGCACCGCCCTACCAACCAGGGGAGGCACTGAAGCTTTCTTT. Its protein product is CASTALPTRGGTEAFF.

The CDR3 nucleotides read TGCAGTGCTAGTAATCTAGCGGCTAACAATGAGCAGTTCTTC. Protein: CSASNLAANNEQFF. The chain is built from TRBV20-1 and TRBJ2-1; TRBD2 aligns across 7 bases. There are 14 residues in the CDR3. Germline loops: CDR1 DFQATT, CDR2 SNEGSKA (reference sequence). The V and J ends lost 3 bases and 5 bases, in that order; junction bases with no gene match: 7.

The chain joins TRBV4-3 to TRBJ1-6; 12 bases match TRBD1. CDR1 is LGHNA and CDR2 is YSLEER in the germline V gene. Trimming took 0 bases from V and 9 from J; bases not matched to a gene: 3. CDR3 length equals 16 residues. CDR3 sequence: CASSQDPGQGASPLHF. Here the CDR3 DNA reads TGCGCCAGCAGCCAAGATCCGGGACAGGGGGCTTCACCCCTCCACTTT.